This entry is about one TCR beta chain. The antigen is not known. These data originate in a study of T cell responses to AZD1222 COVID-19 vaccine. Whole-study results and caveats: Most donors were white British, females outnumbered males, and clonal diversity was possibly underestimated. The study reported that nearly half of spike-specific TCRs target unmutated variant regions. Sampling captured repertoires only after the peak T cell response.

Libraries were prepared by immunoSEQ multiplex PCR; TCRdb keeps only in-frame clonotypes and omits some of them. This sample carries about 85,000 clones, 70% to 90% of them seen once, and the ten largest clones take 6% to 9%. This CDR3 region has 16 residues. J gave up 9 bases and V 0 bases, and 13 bases lay outside the gene matches. Germline V gene lookup returns CDR1 SGHRS and CDR2 YFSETQ. Material: peripheral blood, obtained on day 0 of AZD1222 vaccination. This receptor was identified in an adult in good health. The rearrangement links TRBV5-1 to TRBJ2-7, with 9 bases fitting TRBD1. The CDR3 loop is CASSLDPQGATPTQYF. The DNA for the CDR3 is TGCGCCAGCAGCTTGGACCCACAGGGGGCGACTCCGACGCAGTACTTC.